This entry features one T cell receptor (beta chain) sequence. Germline loops: CDR1 LGHDT, CDR2 YNNKEL (reference sequence). The CDR3 length is 14 residues. V lost 4 bases to trimming and J lost 3 bases; unmatched junction nucleotides: 3. Assay used: immunoSEQ multiplex PCR; TCRdb lists only in-frame clones, some missing. The sample contains tens of thousands of clones, over 60% of which appear only once. The sample belongs to a study of blood T cell repertoires in COVID-19. This sequence was found in a man in his 60s with COVID-19, enrolled during active disease. The gene calls are TRBV3-1 (or the pseudogene TRBV3-2) and TRBJ1-1, with 9 bases that match TRBD1. Sequencing was performed on peripheral blood. CDR3 protein: CASSRRDRDTEAFF. The CDR3 DNA sequence: TGTGCCAGCAGCCGACGGGACAGGGACACTGAAGCTTTCTTT.